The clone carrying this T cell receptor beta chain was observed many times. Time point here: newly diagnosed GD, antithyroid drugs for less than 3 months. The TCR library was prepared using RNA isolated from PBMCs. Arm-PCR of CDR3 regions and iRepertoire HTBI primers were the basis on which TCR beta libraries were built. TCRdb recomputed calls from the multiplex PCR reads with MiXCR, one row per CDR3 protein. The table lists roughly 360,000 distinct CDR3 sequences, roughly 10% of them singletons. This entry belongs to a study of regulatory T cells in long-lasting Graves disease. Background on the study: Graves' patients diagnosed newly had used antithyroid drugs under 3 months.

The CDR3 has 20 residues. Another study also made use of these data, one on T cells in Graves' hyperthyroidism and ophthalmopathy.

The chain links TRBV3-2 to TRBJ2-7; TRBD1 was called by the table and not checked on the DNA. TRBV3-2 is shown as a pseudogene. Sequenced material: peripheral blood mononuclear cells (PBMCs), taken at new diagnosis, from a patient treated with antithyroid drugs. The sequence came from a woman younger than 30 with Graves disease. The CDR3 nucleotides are TGTGCCAGCAGCCAAGAAACCCATTCATCAGGGGCCGGGGTGGCCTACGAGCAGTACGTC. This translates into CASSQETHSSGAGVAYEQYV.